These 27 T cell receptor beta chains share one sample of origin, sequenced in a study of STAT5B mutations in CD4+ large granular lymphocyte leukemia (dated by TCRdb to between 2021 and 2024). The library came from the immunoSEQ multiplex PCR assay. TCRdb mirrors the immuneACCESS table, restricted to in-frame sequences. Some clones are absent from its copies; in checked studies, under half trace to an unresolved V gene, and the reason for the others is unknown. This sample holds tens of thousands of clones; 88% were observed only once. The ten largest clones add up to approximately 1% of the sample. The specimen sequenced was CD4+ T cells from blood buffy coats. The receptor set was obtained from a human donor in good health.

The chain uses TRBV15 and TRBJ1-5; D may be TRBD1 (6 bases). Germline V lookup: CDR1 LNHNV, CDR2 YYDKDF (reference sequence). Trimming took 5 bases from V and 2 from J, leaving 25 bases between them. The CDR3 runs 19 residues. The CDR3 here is CATSGAGGGQTPGNQPQHF. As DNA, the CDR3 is TGTGCCACCAGCGGCGCGGGGGGGGGCCAAACCCCAGGCAATCAGCCCCAGCATTTT.

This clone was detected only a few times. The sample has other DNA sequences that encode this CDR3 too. CDR3 in amino acids: CASSPTKPLPSYEQYF. Here the CDR3 DNA reads TGCGCCAGCAGTCCTACAAAGCCACTACCTTCCTACGAGCAGTACTTC. This rearrangement joins TRBV23-1 to TRBJ2-7, with D unclear. TRBV23-1 is assigned to the ORF class and has an uncertain function. The length of the CDR3 is 16 residues. The germline V and J ends were trimmed by 4 bases and 1 base, with 17 bases remaining between them.

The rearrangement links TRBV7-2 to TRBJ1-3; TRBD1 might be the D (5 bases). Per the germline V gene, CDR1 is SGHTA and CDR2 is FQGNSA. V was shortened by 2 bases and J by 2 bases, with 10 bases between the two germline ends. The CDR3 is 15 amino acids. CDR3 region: CASSLPGEAGNTIYF. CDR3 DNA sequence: TGTGCCAGCAGCTTACCGGGGGAGGCTGGAAACACCATATATTTT.

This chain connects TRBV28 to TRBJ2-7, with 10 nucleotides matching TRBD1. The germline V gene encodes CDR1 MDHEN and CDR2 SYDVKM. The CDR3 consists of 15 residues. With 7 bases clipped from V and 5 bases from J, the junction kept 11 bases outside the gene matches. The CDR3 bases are TGTGCCAGCACTTTGGGGGACAGGGGAGTCCACGAGCAGTACTTC. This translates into CASTLGDRGVHEQYF. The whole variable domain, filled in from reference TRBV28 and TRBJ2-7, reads DVKVTQSSRYLVKRTGEKVFLECVQDMDHENMFWYRQDPGLGLRLIYFSYDVKMKEKGDIPEGYSVSREKKERFSLILESASTNQTSMYLCASTLGDRGVHEQYFGPGTRLTVT.

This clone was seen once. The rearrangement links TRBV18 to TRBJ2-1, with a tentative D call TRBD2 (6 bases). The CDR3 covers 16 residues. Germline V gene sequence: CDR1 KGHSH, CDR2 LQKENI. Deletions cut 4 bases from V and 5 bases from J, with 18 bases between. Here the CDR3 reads CASSLTGGAGHNEQFF. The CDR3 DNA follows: TGTGCCAGCTCACTAACGGGCGGGGCCGGCCACAATGAGCAGTTCTTC.

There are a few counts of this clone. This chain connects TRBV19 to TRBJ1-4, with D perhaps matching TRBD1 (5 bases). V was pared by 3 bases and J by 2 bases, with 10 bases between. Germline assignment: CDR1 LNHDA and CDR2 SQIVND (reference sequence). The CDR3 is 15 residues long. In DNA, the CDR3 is TGTGCCAGTAGTATCTTGGGGGTTACTAATGAAAAACTGTTTTTT. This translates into CASSILGVTNEKLFF.

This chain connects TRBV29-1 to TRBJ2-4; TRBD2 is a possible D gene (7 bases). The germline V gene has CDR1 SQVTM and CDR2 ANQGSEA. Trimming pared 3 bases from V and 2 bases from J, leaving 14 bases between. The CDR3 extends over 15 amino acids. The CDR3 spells CSVEGGAQSKNIQYF. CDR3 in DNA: TGCAGCGTTGAGGGGGGGGCCCAGTCCAAAAACATTCAGTACTTC. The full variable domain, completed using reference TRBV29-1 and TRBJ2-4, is SAVISQKPSRDICQRGTSLTIQCQVDSQVTMMFWYRQQPGQSLTLIATANQGSEATYESGFVIDKFPISRPNLTFSTLTVSNMSPEDSSIYLCSVEGGAQSKNIQYFGAGTRLSVL.

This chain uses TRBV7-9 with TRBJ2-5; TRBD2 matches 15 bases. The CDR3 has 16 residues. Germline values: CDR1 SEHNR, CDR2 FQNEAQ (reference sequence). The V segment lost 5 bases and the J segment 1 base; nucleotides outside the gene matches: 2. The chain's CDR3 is CASSQGLAGGQETQYF. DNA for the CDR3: TGTGCCAGCAGCCAGGGACTAGCGGGAGGCCAAGAGACCCAGTACTTC.

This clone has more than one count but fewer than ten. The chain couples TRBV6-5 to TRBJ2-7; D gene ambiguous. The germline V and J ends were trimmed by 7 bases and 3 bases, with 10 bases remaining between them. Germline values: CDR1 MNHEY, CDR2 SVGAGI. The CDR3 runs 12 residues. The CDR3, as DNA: TGTGCCAGCAAGGGCAGTAACTACGAGCAGTACTTC. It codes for CASKGSNYEQYF.

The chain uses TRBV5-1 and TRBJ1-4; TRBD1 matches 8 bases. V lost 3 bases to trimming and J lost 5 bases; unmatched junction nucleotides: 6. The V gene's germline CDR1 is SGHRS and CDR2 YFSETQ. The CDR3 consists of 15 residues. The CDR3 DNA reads TGCGCCAGCAGCTACACAGGGGGGTCGAATGAAAAACTGTTTTTT. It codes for CASSYTGGSNEKLFF.

CDR3: CASISGVGGGYTF. The CDR3 DNA is TGTGCCAGCATTTCAGGGGTGGGCGGAGGCTACACCTTC. The rearrangement links TRBV6-1 to TRBJ1-2, with D perhaps matching TRBD1 (6 bases). This CDR3 is 13 amino acids long. Germline values: CDR1 MNHNS, CDR2 SASEGT. The V gene lost 7 bases and the J gene lost 8 bases, with 17 bases spanning the gap.

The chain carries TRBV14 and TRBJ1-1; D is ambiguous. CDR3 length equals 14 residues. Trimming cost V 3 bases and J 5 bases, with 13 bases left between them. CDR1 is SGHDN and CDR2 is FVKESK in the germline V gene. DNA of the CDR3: TGTGCCAGCAGCCATTATAGGCTTCGGACTGAAGCTTTCTTT. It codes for CASSHYRLRTEAFF.

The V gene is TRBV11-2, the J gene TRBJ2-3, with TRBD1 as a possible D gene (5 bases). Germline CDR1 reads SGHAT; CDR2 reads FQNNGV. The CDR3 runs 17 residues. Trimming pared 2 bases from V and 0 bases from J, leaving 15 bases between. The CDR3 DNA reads TGTGCCAGCAGCTTACCCCCATTGGGGCCTAGCACAGATACGCAGTATTTT. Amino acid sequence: CASSLPPLGPSTDTQYF.

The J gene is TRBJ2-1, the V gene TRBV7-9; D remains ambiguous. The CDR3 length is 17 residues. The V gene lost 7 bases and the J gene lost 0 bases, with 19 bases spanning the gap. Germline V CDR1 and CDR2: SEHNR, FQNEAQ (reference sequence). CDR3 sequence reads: CASNAPGPRSSYNEQFF. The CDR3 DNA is TGTGCCAGCAACGCCCCTGGACCCCGGAGCTCCTACAATGAGCAGTTCTTC.

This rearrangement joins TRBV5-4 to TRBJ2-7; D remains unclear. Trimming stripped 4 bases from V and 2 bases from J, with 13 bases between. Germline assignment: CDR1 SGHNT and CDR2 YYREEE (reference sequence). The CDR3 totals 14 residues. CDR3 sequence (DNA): TGTGCCAGCAGCCCCCAGAGGTTTCCCTACGAGCAGTACTTC. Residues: CASSPQRFPYEQYF.

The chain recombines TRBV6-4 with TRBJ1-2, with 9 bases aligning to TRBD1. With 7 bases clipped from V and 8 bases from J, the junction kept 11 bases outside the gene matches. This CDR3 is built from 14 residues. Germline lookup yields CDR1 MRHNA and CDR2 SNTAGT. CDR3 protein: CASNPGTGSRGYTF. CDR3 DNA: TGTGCCAGCAATCCCGGGACAGGGTCGAGAGGCTACACCTTC.

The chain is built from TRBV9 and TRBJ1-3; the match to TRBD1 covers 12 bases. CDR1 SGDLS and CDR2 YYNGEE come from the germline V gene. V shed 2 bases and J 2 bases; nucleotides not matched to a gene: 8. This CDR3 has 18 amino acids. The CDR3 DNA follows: TGTGCCAGCAGCGTCGTCCCGGGACAGGGGGCAGCTGGAAACACCATATATTTT. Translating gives CASSVVPGQGAAGNTIYF. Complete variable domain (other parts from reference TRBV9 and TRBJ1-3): DSGVTQTPKHLITATGQRVTLRCSPRSGDLSVYWYQQSLDQGLQFLIQYYNGEERAKGNILERFSAQQFPDLHSELNLSSLELGDSALYFCASSVVPGQGAAGNTIYFGEGSWLTVV.

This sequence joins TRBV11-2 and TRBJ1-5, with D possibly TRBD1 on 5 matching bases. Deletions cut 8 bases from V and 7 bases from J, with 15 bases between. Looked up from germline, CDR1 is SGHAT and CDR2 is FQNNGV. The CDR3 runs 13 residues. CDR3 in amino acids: CASQLGTRQPQHF. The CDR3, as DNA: TGTGCCAGCCAGTTAGGGACCCGCCAGCCCCAGCATTTT.

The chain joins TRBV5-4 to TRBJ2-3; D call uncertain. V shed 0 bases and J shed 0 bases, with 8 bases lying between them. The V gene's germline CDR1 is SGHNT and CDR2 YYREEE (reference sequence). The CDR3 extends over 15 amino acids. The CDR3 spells CASSLGQESTDTQYF. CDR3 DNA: TGTGCCAGCAGCTTGGGTCAGGAAAGCACAGATACGCAGTATTTT. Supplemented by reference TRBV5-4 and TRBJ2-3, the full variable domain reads ETGVTQSPTHLIKTRGQQVTLRCSSQSGHNTVSWYQQALGQGPQFIFQYYREEENGRGNFPPRFSGLQFPNYSSELNVNALELDDSALYLCASSLGQESTDTQYFGPGTRLTVL.

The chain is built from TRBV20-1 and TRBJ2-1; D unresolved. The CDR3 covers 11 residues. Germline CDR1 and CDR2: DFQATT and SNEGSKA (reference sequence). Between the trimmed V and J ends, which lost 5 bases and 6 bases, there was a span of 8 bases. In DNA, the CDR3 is TGCAGTGCTTATACGACCAATGAGCAGTTCTTC. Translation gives CSAYTTNEQFF.

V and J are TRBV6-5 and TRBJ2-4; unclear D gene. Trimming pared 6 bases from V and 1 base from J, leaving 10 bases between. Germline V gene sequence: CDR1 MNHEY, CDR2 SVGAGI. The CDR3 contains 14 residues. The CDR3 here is CASSEGFAKNIQYF. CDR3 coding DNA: TGTGCCAGCAGCGAAGGATTTGCCAAAAACATTCAGTACTTC.

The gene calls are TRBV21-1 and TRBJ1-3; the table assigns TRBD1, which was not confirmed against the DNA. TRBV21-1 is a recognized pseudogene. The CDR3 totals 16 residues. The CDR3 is CASSSSMGTRGISIYF. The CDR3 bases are TGTGCCAGCAGCTCGAGCATGGGGACAAGGGGTATCTCCATATATTTT.

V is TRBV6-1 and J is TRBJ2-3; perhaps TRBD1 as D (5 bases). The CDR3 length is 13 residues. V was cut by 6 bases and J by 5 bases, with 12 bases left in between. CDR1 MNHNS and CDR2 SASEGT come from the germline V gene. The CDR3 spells CASRRGSGDTQYF. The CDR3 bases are TGTGCCAGCAGAAGGGGCTCGGGAGATACGCAGTATTTT.

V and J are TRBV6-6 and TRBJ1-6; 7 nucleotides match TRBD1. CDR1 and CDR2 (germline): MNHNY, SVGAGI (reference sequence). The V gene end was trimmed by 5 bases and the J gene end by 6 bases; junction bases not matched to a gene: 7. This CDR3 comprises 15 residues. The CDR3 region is CASSGDSSFNSPLHF. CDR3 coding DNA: TGTGCCAGCAGTGGGGACAGCAGTTTTAATTCACCCCTCCACTTT.

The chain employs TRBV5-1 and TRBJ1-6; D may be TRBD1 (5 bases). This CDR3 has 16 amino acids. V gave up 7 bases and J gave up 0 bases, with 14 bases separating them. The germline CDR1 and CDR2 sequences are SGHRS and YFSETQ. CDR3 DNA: TGCGCCAGCTCCTTTCGGGGGAGCTCCTATAATTCACCCCTCCACTTT. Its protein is CASSFRGSSYNSPLHF. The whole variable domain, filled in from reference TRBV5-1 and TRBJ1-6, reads KAGVTQTPRYLIKTRGQQVTLSCSPISGHRSVSWYQQTPGQGLQFLFEYFSETQRNKGNFPGRFSGRQFSNSRSEMNVSTLELGDSALYLCASSFRGSSYNSPLHFGNGTRLTVT.

In DNA form, the CDR3 reads TGTGCCAGTAGTATAACAGGGCCCGCAGGGACCCAGTACTTC. Residues: CASSITGPAGTQYF. The V and J genes are TRBV19 and TRBJ2-5; a weak D match, TRBD1 (6 bases). Germline values: CDR1 LNHDA, CDR2 SQIVND (reference sequence). CDR3 length: 14 amino acids. The ends were cut back, 2 bases at V and 7 bases at J, with 14 bases in the middle.

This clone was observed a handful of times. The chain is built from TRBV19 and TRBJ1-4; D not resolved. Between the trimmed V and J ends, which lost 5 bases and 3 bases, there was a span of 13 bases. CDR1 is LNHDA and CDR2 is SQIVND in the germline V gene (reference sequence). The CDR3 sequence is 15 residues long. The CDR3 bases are TGTGCCAGTAGTCTACAGACTGAGCCTAATGAAAAACTGTTTTTT. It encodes CASSLQTEPNEKLFF.